The rows below give T cell receptor beta chains drawn from one sample of a study of cytomegalovirus exposure and HLA in healthy donors. Sequencing was performed with immunoSEQ multiplex PCR; in TCRdb, only in-frame clones are kept and a portion is missing. The sample holds more than 200,000 clones, 65% to 90% seen once. The material sequenced was PBMCs. These TCRs come from a girl between 5 and 17 years old in good health and CMV-seronegative. Both conserved end residues are part of each CDR3. Fields, in order: D gene, J gene, clone size, V gene, CDR3 protein, CDR3 DNA. The D gene is left open where the match is weak. A row's size may be missing; if present it is once, few, many or a size class.

NA TRBJ2-1 once TRBV30 CACRPSSYNEQFF TGTGCCTGTCGTCCTAGCTCCTACAATGAGCAGTTCTTC
NA TRBJ2-5 NA TRBV5-1 CASSKGDIYQETQYF TGCGCCAGCAGCAAAGGTGACATATACCAAGAGACCCAGTACTTC
TRBD1 TRBJ1-1 NA TRBV28 CASSFGQGVYTEAFF TGTGCCAGCAGCTTTGGTCAGGGGGTGTACACTGAAGCTTTCTTT
TRBD1 TRBJ2-7 NA TRBV5-6 CASSVTGGHEQYF TGTGCCAGCAGCGTTACAGGGGGGCACGAGCAGTACTTC
TRBD1 TRBJ1-4 NA TRBV28 CASSRGGQGNEKLFF TGTGCCAGCAGCAGAGGTGGACAGGGTAATGAAAAACTGTTTTTT
NA TRBJ1-3 NA TRBV7-9 CASSSPDSYSGNTIYF TGTGCCAGCAGCTCTCCGGACAGTTACTCTGGAAACACCATATATTTT
TRBD1 TRBJ1-2 NA TRBV9 CASSPTGGSLRGYTF TGTGCCAGCAGCCCGACAGGGGGAAGTCTAAGGGGCTACACCTTC
TRBD1 TRBJ1-2 NA TRBV19 CASSTTGTSYGYTF TGTGCCAGTAGTACGACAGGGACTTCCTATGGCTACACCTTC
NA TRBJ1-6 NA TRBV7-6 CASSLSTVRSPLHF TGTGCCAGCAGCTTATCGACTGTGCGTTCACCCCTCCACTTT
TRBD1 TRBJ2-7 NA TRBV6-1 CASSEIVGTGYPYEQYF TGTGCCAGCAGTGAAATCGTCGGGACAGGCTATCCCTACGAGCAGTACTTC
TRBD2 TRBJ2-3 NA TRBV27 CASSLTSGRGDTQYF TGTGCCAGCAGTTTGACTAGCGGGAGAGGGGATACGCAGTATTTT
TRBD2 TRBJ2-1 NA TRBV4-1 CASSQVGLAGEGEQFF TGCGCCAGCAGCCAAGTAGGACTAGCGGGAGAGGGTGAGCAGTTCTTC
NA TRBJ1-5 few TRBV19 CASSIAGGGNQPQHF TGTGCCAGTAGTATTGCTGGGGGGGGCAATCAGCCCCAGCATTTT
NA TRBJ2-1 NA TRBV15 CATSREYGTHNEQFF TGTGCCACCAGCAGAGAGTACGGGACTCACAATGAGCAGTTCTTC
NA TRBJ1-1 NA TRBV4-1 CASSASRWALGTEAFF TGCGCCAGCAGCGCGAGCCGATGGGCGCTGGGCACTGAAGCTTTCTTT
TRBD2 TRBJ2-3 NA TRBV9 CASSVGLAGLTDTQYF TGTGCCAGCAGCGTAGGTCTAGCGGGCCTGACAGATACGCAGTATTTT
NA TRBJ2-2 NA TRBV6-5 CASSWTQNTGELFF TGTGCCAGCAGCTGGACTCAGAACACCGGGGAGCTGTTTTTT
TRBD1 TRBJ1-5 NA TRBV10-3 CAIGDRDSQNQPQHF TGTGCCATCGGGGACCGGGACAGCCAAAATCAGCCCCAGCATTTT
TRBD1 TRBJ1-6 NA TRBV27 CASSLGQGVGALHF TGTGCCAGCAGTTTGGGGCAGGGGGTTGGGGCCCTCCACTTT
NA TRBJ2-4 NA TRBV28 CASSLEGQWNIQYF TGTGCCAGCAGTTTGGAGGGTCAATGGAACATTCAGTACTTC
NA TRBJ1-3 NA TRBV28 CASTTDRTGNTIYF TGTGCCAGCACTACTGACAGGACTGGAAACACCATATATTTT
TRBD1 TRBJ1-5 NA TRBV28 CASSKDRGNSNQPQHF TGTGCCAGCAGTAAGGACAGGGGGAATAGCAATCAGCCCCAGCATTTT
NA TRBJ2-7 NA TRBV28 CASSSSRYEQYF TGTGCCAGCAGTTCTAGCCGATACGAGCAGTACTTC
TRBD1 TRBJ2-2 NA TRBV30 CAWGDRGNGELFF TGTGCCTGGGGGGACAGGGGTAACGGGGAGCTGTTTTTT
NA TRBJ1-6 once TRBV30 CAWSVGGGRNSPLHF TGTGCCTGGAGCGTGGGTGGGGGCAGGAATTCACCCCTCCACTTT
TRBD1 TRBJ2-5 NA TRBV28 CASSLSGTGGRRETQYF TGTGCCAGCAGTCTGAGCGGGACAGGGGGCCGTCGGGAGACCCAGTACTTC
NA TRBJ2-7 NA TRBV5-1 CASSLSKGYEQYF TGCGCCAGCAGCTTGTCTAAGGGGTACGAGCAGTACTTC